This T cell receptor (beta chain) was sequenced during a study of blood T cells in healthy people across ages. General study findings and limits: The recorded TCR beta diversity per million T cells decreased in a roughly linear manner with age.

This clonotype was counted many times. Its antigen is undetermined. The CDR3 runs 14 residues. Trimming took 7 bases from V and 6 from J, leaving 21 bases between them. Germline V gives CDR1 SQVTM, CDR2 ANQGSEA. Then a second PCR, running about 6 to 11 cycles, was carried out with a sample-barcoded 5' primer and a J-beta primer mix. Each cDNA molecule received a tag from a template-switch adaptor that had 12 random nucleotides. TCRdb used MiXCR to reprocess the 5' RACE reads, holding one entry per CDR3 protein. The sample includes some 1.5 million distinct CDR3 sequences, about 30% seen only once; the top ten take 7.7%.

Material: blood. The chain combines TRBV29-1 with TRBJ2-5; D gene ambiguous. The clonotype was recovered from a woman in her 30s in good health. The DNA for the CDR3 is TGCAGCGCATCGTCCGAAAGAGACCGGAAGACCCAGTACTTC. Translated, it gives CSASSERDRKTQYF.